The source of this TCR beta chain is a study of blood T cell repertoires in COVID-19. CDR1 and CDR2 (germline): SGHTA, FQGNSA. CDR3 length: 15 residues. J gave up 5 bases and V 5 bases, and 12 bases lay outside the gene matches. The repertoire was sequenced with immunoSEQ multiplex PCR; TCRdb's copy has only in-frame clones and lacks some. Here the sample spans some 370,000 clones, less than 90% being singletons. The clonotype comes from a woman aged 50 to 65 who had recovered from COVID-19. Sequenced: PBMCs or T cells enriched from blood (not recorded which). The chain is built from TRBV7-2 and TRBJ2-7, with 7 bases identical to TRBD1. The CDR3 DNA reads as TGTGCCAGCAGCCCGCGGACAGGAAGAGTCAACGAGCAGTACTTC. This sequence encodes CASSPRTGRVNEQYF.